The next 25 T cell receptor beta chains were all read from a single sample in a study of cytomegalovirus exposure and HLA in healthy donors. The PCR ran on 60 Vbeta and 13 Jbeta primers. Measured with immunoSEQ multiplex PCR; TCRdb has only the in-frame clones, and not every one. In total, the table holds around 50,000 clones. The sequencing sample was made of PBMCs. These receptors all stem from a woman aged 40 to 50 in good health and CMV-seronegative.

Comments on this clone: Germline and junction disagree at one end, which may indicate a read error. The identical CDR3 is also encoded by other nucleotide sequences in the sample. The V call is TRBV27, the J call TRBJ1-6; D may be TRBD1 (6 bases). The CDR3 spans 14 residues. Germline V gene sequence: CDR1 MNHEY, CDR2 SMNVEV (reference sequence). The CDR3 here is CASSLGGVNSPLHF. The CDR3 DNA reads TGTGCCAGCAGTCTAGGGGGTGTCAATTCCCCCCTCCACTTT.

The CDR3 protein is CASSLREDTGELFF. CDR3 sequence (DNA): TGTGCCAGCAGCCTCAGGGAGGACACCGGGGAGCTGTTTTTT. The chain employs TRBV11-1 and TRBJ2-2; tentatively, D is TRBD2 (6 bases). Trimming left V 5 bases short and J 3 bases short, with 10 bases between. The CDR3 length is 14 residues. CDR1 SGHAT and CDR2 FQDESV come from the germline V gene (reference sequence).

The chain recombines TRBV4-2 with TRBJ2-7, with D possibly matching TRBD2 (5 bases). Between the trimmed V and J ends, which lost 0 bases and 6 bases, there was a span of 15 bases. The CDR3 sequence is 15 residues long. Looked up from germline, CDR1 is LGHNA and CDR2 is YNFKEQ. The CDR3 reads CASSQETQRFGEQYF. The CDR3 bases are TGTGCCAGCAGCCAAGAGACCCAGCGGTTCGGCGAGCAGTACTTC.

A word on this clone: This CDR3 is also generated by other DNA sequences in the sample. The CDR3 reads CSVRREGYEQYF. DNA for the CDR3: TGCAGCGTTCGAAGGGAGGGGTACGAGCAGTACTTC. The chain is built from TRBV29-1 and TRBJ2-7; the match to TRBD2 covers 7 bases. CDR1 is SQVTM and CDR2 is ANQGSEA in the germline V gene. V trimming: 5 bases; J trimming: 4 bases; junction bases outside the gene matches: 5. CDR3 size: 12 residues.

The rearrangement joins TRBV18 to TRBJ2-7; 8 bases match TRBD1. V lost 0 bases and J lost 4; bases outside the gene matches: 8. This CDR3 spans 16 amino acids. CDR1 and CDR2 (germline): KGHSH, LQKENI. The CDR3 here is CASSPPPGQGHYEQYF. In DNA form, the CDR3 reads TGTGCCAGCTCACCACCCCCCGGACAGGGTCATTACGAGCAGTACTTC.

J is TRBJ2-1 and V is TRBV10-3, with D maybe TRBD2 (5 bases). Trimming took 4 bases from V and 2 from J, leaving 9 bases between them. The V gene's germline CDR1 is ENHRY and CDR2 SYGVKD. The CDR3 covers 14 residues. The CDR3 DNA is TGTGCCATCAGTGCCTCCGGGACCTACAATGAGCAGTTCTTC. Translating it yields CAISASGTYNEQFF.

This rearrangement joins TRBV6-6 to TRBJ2-3; D is possibly TRBD2 (6 bases). CDR1 is MNHNY, CDR2 SVGAGI, per germline (reference sequence). The ends were cut back, 4 bases at V and 0 bases at J, with 11 bases in the middle. This CDR3 is 15 amino acids long. CDR3 sequence: CASSFPGTSTDTQYF. CDR3 DNA: TGTGCCAGCAGTTTCCCCGGGACTAGCACAGATACGCAGTATTTT.

This rearrangement joins TRBV18 to TRBJ2-7; 9 bases fit TRBD1. The CDR3 loop spans 15 amino acids. Germline assignment: CDR1 KGHSH and CDR2 LQKENI. After removal of 4 bases from V and 2 bases from J, the junction contained 6 bases not matched to a gene. The CDR3 loop reads CASSHRGTGTYEQYF. The CDR3 DNA reads as TGTGCCAGCTCACACAGGGGGACAGGGACCTACGAGCAGTACTTC.

The chain uses TRBV18 and TRBJ1-5; no clear D. The CDR3 runs to 12 residues. With 3 bases removed from V and 6 bases from J, the gap between germline ends came to 6 bases. Germline V CDR1 and CDR2: KGHSH, LQKENI. This CDR3 reads CASSPGSQPQHF. Written as DNA, the CDR3 is TGTGCCAGCTCACCCGGGAGTCAGCCCCAGCATTTT.

About this clone itself: Relative to the germline gene, one junction end is altered; a read error may explain this. The rearrangement links TRBV6-5 to TRBJ1-1; possible D gene TRBD1, 6 bases. This CDR3 has 15 amino acids. The germline V gene has CDR1 MNHEY and CDR2 SVGAGI. The CDR3 loop reads CASSYSQGMNTEDFF. The DNA for the CDR3 is TGTGCCAGCAGTTACTCACAGGGCATGAACACTGAAGATTTCTTT.

The chain couples TRBV4-1 to TRBJ2-1; 14 bases line up with TRBD2. Germline loops: CDR1 MGHRA, CDR2 YSYEKL. The CDR3 length is 19 residues. The ends lost 4 bases at V and 1 base at J; junction bases unmatched: 9. The CDR3 protein is CASSRDWTSGGRSYNEQFF. The DNA of the CDR3 is TGCGCCAGCAGCCGCGATTGGACTAGCGGGGGGAGGTCCTACAATGAGCAGTTCTTC.

On this clone itself: The junction and the germline gene differ at one end; a read error may be behind it. The same CDR3 also results from other DNA sequences found in this sample. The rearrangement uses TRBV6-1 and TRBJ1-6; 9 positions match TRBD1. This CDR3 has 14 amino acids. Germline V gene lookup returns CDR1 MNHNS and CDR2 SASEGT. The CDR3 nucleotides read TGTGCCAGCACCGTAACAGGGGGCCATTCACCCCTACACTTT. Its protein product is CASTVTGGHSPLHF.

J is TRBJ2-7 and V is TRBV5-1; the D gene is possibly TRBD1 (6 bases). V was trimmed by 4 bases and J by 5 bases, leaving 10 bases between them. Germline CDR1 is SGHRS and CDR2 is YFSETQ. The CDR3 is 12 residues long. CDR3 sequence: CASSVQGDEQYF. The CDR3 DNA follows: TGCGCCAGCAGCGTACAGGGTGACGAGCAGTACTTC.

The rearrangement uses TRBV4-2 and TRBJ2-2; maybe TRBD2 (6 bases). CDR1 is LGHNA and CDR2 is YNFKEQ in the germline V gene. The germline V and J ends were trimmed by 1 base and 1 base, with 10 bases remaining between them. CDR3 length equals 16 residues. CDR3: CASSQVGRGNTGELFF. The CDR3 DNA reads TGTGCCAGCAGCCAAGTAGGGCGGGGGAACACCGGGGAGCTGTTTTTT.

This sequence joins TRBV7-6 and TRBJ2-1; 14 bases are shared with TRBD2. The ends lost 5 bases at V and 8 bases at J; junction bases unmatched: 11. Germline V gene sequence: CDR1 SGHVS, CDR2 FNYEAQ. The CDR3 has 17 amino acids. CDR3 sequence reads: CASSRLSGTSGSDEQFF. The CDR3 DNA is TGTGCCAGCAGCCGACTCAGTGGGACTAGCGGGAGCGATGAGCAGTTCTTC. Complete variable domain (other parts from reference TRBV7-6 and TRBJ2-1): GAGVSQSPRYKVTKRGQDVALRCDPISGHVSLYWYRQALGQGPEFLTYFNYEAQQDKSGLPNDRFSAERPEGSISTLTIQRTEQRDSAMYRCASSRLSGTSGSDEQFFGPGTRLTVL.

Points on this clone: At one boundary the junction diverges from the germline segment, which might be a read error. The gene calls are TRBV6-1 and TRBJ1-1; TRBD1 matches at 9 bases. The length of the CDR3 is 11 residues. Germline values: CDR1 MNHNS, CDR2 SASEGT. CDR3: CAGRGQGEAFF. Written as DNA, the CDR3 is TGTGCCGGCAGGGGACAGGGTGAAGCTTTCTTT.

The V gene is TRBV7-7, the J gene TRBJ2-2, with unresolved D. Germline CDR1 and CDR2: SSHAT and FNYEAQ (reference sequence). CDR3 length equals 14 residues. The germline V and J ends were trimmed by 0 bases and 3 bases, with 5 bases remaining between them. In nucleotides, the CDR3 is TGTGCCAGCAGCTTAGCCGAGGACACCGGGGAGCTGTTTTTT. Translating it yields CASSLAEDTGELFF.

The gene calls are TRBV7-6 and TRBJ2-2, with 14 bases fitting TRBD2. Germline loops: CDR1 SGHVS, CDR2 FNYEAQ. This CDR3 has 16 amino acids. With 5 bases clipped from V and 3 bases from J, the junction kept 2 bases outside the gene matches. The CDR3 region has the DNA TGTGCCAGCAGCCCGGGACTAGCGGGAGACACCGGGGAGCTGTTTTTT. Its protein is CASSPGLAGDTGELFF.

V and J are TRBV18 and TRBJ2-1, with TRBD2 matching over 7 bases. Germline V gene data show CDR1 as KGHSH and CDR2 as LQKENI. The CDR3 has 14 amino acids. The ends lost 4 bases at V and 4 bases at J; junction bases unmatched: 4. CDR3 residues: CASSQREDYNEQFF. The CDR3 DNA follows: TGTGCCAGCTCACAACGGGAGGATTACAATGAGCAGTTCTTC.

This rearrangement joins TRBV27 to TRBJ1-5, with D possibly being TRBD1 (6 bases). V lost 4 bases, J lost 2 bases, and 9 bases lay in between. The germline V gene has CDR1 MNHEY and CDR2 SMNVEV (reference sequence). The CDR3 contains 14 residues. The CDR3 nucleotides read TGTGCCAGCAGTTCTCAGGGGCGCAATCAGCCCCAGCATTTT. This sequence encodes CASSSQGRNQPQHF.

The J gene is TRBJ2-3, the V gene TRBV9; TRBD2 matches at 11 bases. With V trimmed by 2 bases and J by 5 bases, 7 bases remained unmatched. The germline CDR1 and CDR2 sequences are SGDLS and YYNGEE. The CDR3 covers 16 residues. CDR3 residues: CASSVGLAGGGDTQYF. CDR3 in DNA: TGTGCCAGCAGCGTCGGTCTAGCGGGAGGCGGAGATACGCAGTATTTT.

The J gene is TRBJ2-3, the V gene TRBV30, with 14 bases matching TRBD2. The CDR3 totals 18 residues. Per germline, CDR1 GTSNPN and CDR2 SVGIG (reference sequence). After removal of 2 bases from V and 0 bases from J, the junction contained 7 bases not matched to a gene. CDR3 in amino acids: CAWSRRLAGGSSTDTQYF. CDR3 in DNA: TGTGCCTGGAGTCGCAGACTAGCGGGGGGGTCTAGCACAGATACGCAGTATTTT.

The genes are TRBV7-6 and TRBJ2-2; perhaps TRBD2 as D (5 bases). Trimming stripped 3 bases from V and 4 bases from J, with 9 bases between. Germline loops: CDR1 SGHVS, CDR2 FNYEAQ. The CDR3 loop spans 14 amino acids. DNA of the CDR3: TGTGCCAGCAGCTTGACGGGGTCCACCGGGGAGCTGTTTTTT. Residues: CASSLTGSTGELFF.

CDR3 sequence (DNA): TGTGCCAGCAGCCCATTGACAGGGGTGAACACTGAAGCTTTCTTT. This codes for CASSPLTGVNTEAFF. The V gene is TRBV6-1, the J gene TRBJ1-1; 8 bases are a match to TRBD1. After removal of 6 bases from V and 0 bases from J, the junction contained 6 bases not matched to a gene. The V gene's germline CDR1 is MNHNS and CDR2 SASEGT. This CDR3 has 15 amino acids.

CDR3 DNA: TGTGCCAGCAGCTATCGGACAGGGGGGGAAAAACTGTTTTTT. Translation: CASSYRTGGEKLFF. V and J are TRBV7-2 and TRBJ1-4; 10 bases line up with TRBD1. The CDR3 consists of 14 residues. V was clipped by 4 bases and J by 8 bases; unmatched bases: 4. The germline V gene encodes CDR1 SGHTA and CDR2 FQGNSA.